This TCR beta chain was captured in a study of OX40 agonist ivuxolimab in advanced cancers. General study findings and limits: Clonal expansion in partial responders at 0.1-3.0 mg/kg ranked among the lowest. Certain nonresponders likewise exhibited a low normalized T-cell clonal expansion.

The assay was immunoSEQ multiplex PCR, and TCRdb's table has in-frame clones only and misses some. Of over 55,000 clones detected, approximately 94% appear once; the ten largest clones hold approximately 15%. A word on this clone: Its target is not known.

This CDR3 spans 12 amino acids. The germline V gene encodes CDR1 SQVTM and CDR2 ANQGSEA. Trimming removed 0 bases from V and 6 bases from J, with 9 bases in between. The input for sequencing was CD4+ or CD8+ T cells sorted from blood, taken in a trial of the OX40 agonist ivuxolimab. The source of this sequence is an adult with an advanced solid tumor such as melanoma, head and neck, liver or kidney cancer. The V gene is TRBV29-1, the J gene TRBJ2-7, with D possibly being TRBD1 (5 bases). CDR3 region: CSVEDSQGEQYF. The CDR3 nucleotides are TGCAGCGTTGAAGATTCGCAGGGCGAGCAGTACTTC.